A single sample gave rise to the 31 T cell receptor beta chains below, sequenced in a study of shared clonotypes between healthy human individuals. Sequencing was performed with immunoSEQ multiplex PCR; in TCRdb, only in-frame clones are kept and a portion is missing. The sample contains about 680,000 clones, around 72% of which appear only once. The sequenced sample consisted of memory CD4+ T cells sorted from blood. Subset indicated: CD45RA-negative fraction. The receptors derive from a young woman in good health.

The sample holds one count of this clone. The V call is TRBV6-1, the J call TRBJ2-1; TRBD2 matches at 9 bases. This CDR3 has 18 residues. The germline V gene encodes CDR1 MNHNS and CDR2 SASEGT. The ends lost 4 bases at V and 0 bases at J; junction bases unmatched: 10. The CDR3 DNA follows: TGTGCCAGCAGTGTAAGGGTTAGCGGGAGATTCTCCTACAATGAGCAGTTCTTC. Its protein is CASSVRVSGRFSYNEQFF.

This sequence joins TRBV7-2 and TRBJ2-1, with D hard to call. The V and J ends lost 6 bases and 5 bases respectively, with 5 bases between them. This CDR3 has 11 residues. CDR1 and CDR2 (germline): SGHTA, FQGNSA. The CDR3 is CASRAHNEQFF. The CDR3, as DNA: TGTGCCAGCAGGGCACACAATGAGCAGTTCTTC.

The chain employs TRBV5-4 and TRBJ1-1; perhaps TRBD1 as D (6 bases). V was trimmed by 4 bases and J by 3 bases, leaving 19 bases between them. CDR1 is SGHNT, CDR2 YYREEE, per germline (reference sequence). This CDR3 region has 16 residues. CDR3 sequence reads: CASSAWWGLGDTEAFF. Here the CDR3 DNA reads TGTGCCAGCAGCGCGTGGTGGGGGCTTGGGGACACTGAAGCTTTCTTT.

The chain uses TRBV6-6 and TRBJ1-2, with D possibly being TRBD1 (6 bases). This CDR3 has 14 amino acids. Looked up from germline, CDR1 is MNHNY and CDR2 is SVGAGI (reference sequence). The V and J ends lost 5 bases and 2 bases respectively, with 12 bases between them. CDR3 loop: CASSKTGVNYGYTF. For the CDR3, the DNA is TGTGCCAGCAGTAAGACAGGCGTAAACTATGGCTACACCTTC.

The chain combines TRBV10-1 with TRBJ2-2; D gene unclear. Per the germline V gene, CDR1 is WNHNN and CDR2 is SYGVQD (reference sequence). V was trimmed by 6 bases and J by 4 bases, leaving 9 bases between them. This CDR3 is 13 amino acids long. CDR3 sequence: CASREPGTGELFF. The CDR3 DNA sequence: TGCGCCAGCAGGGAACCTGGCACCGGGGAGCTGTTTTTT.

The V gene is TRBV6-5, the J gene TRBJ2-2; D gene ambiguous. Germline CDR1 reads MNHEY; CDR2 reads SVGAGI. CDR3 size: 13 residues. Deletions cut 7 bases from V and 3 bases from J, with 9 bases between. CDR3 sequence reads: CASTRTHTGELFF. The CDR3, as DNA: TGTGCCAGCACCAGGACCCACACCGGGGAGCTGTTTTTT.

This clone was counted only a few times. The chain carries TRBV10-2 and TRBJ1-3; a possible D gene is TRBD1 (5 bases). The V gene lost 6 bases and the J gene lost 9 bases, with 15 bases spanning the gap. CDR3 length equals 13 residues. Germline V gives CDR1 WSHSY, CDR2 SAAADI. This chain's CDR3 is CASRGGPVGTIYF. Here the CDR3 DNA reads TGCGCCAGCAGGGGGGGACCCGTCGGCACCATATATTTT.

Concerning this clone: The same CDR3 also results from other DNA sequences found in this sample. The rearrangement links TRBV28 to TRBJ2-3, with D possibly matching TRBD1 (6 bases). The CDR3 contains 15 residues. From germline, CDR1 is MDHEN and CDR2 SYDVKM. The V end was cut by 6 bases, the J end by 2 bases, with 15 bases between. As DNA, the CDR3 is TGTGCCAGCAGCCTCCCAGGGGACAACACAGATACGCAGTATTTT. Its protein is CASSLPGDNTDTQYF.

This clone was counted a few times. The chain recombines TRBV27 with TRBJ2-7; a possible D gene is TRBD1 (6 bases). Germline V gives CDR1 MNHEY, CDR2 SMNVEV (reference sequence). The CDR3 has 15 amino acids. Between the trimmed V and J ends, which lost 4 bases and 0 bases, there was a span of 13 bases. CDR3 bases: TGTGCCAGCAGTTATCAGGCGGACAGCTCCTACGAGCAGTACTTC. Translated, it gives CASSYQADSSYEQYF.

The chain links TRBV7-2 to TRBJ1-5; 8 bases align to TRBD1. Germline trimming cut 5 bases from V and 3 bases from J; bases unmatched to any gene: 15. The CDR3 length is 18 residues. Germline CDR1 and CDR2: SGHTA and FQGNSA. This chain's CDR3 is CASSDRGPGGAYNQPQHF. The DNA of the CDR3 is TGTGCCAGCAGCGACAGGGGACCGGGAGGGGCCTACAATCAGCCCCAGCATTTT.

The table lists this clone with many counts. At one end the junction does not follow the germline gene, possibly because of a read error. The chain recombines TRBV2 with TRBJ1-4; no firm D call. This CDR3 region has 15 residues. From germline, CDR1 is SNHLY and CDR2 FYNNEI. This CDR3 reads CASSEALSYGRTSLF. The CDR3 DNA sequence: TGTGCCAGCAGTGAAGCGCTTTCCTACGGCAGGACGTCGCTTTTT. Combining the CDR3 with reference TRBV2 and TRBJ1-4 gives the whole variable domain EPEVTQTPSHQVTQMGQEVILRCVPISNHLYFYWYRQILGQKVEFLVSFYNNEISEKSEIFDDQFSVERPDGSNFTLKIRSTKLEDSAMYFCASSEALSYGRTSLFGSGTQLSVL.

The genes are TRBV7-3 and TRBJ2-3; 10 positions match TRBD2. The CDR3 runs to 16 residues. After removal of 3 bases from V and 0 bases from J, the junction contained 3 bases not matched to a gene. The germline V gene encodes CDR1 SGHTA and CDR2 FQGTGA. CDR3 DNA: TGTGCCAGCAGCTTGGGACTAGCGCATAGCACAGATACGCAGTATTTT. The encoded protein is CASSLGLAHSTDTQYF.

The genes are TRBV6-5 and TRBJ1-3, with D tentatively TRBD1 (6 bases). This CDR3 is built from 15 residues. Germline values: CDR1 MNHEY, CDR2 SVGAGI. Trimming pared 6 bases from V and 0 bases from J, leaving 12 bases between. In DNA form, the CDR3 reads TGTGCCAGCAGGGAACAGGGAATCTCTGGAAACACCATATATTTT. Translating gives CASREQGISGNTIYF.

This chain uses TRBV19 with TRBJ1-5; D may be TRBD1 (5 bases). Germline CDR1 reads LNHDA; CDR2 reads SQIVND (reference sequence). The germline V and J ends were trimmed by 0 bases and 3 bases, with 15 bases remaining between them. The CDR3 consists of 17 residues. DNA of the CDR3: TGTGCCAGTAGTATAGACGCGACAAACAGGTTCAATCAGCCCCAGCATTTT. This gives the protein CASSIDATNRFNQPQHF.

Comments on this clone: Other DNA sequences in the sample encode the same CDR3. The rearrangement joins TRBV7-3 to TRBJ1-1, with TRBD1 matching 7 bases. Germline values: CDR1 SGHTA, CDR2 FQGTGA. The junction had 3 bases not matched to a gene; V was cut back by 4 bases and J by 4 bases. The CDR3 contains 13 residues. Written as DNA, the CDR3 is TGTGCCAGCAGCTCGCAGGGGGGCACTGAAGCTTTCTTT. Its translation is CASSSQGGTEAFF.

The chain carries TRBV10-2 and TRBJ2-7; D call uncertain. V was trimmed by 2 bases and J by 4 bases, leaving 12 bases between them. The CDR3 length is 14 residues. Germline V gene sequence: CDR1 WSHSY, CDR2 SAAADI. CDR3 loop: CASSEGQRPYEQYF. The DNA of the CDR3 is TGCGCCAGCAGTGAGGGGCAGCGACCTTACGAGCAGTACTTC.

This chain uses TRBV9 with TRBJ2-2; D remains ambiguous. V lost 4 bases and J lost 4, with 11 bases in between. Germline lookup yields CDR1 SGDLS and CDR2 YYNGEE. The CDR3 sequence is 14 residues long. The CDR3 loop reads CASSPSRSTGELFF. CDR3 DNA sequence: TGTGCCAGCAGCCCCTCCCGTTCCACCGGGGAGCTGTTTTTT. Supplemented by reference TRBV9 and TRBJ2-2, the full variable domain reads DSGVTQTPKHLITATGQRVTLRCSPRSGDLSVYWYQQSLDQGLQFLIQYYNGEERAKGNILERFSAQQFPDLHSELNLSSLELGDSALYFCASSPSRSTGELFFGEGSRLTVL.

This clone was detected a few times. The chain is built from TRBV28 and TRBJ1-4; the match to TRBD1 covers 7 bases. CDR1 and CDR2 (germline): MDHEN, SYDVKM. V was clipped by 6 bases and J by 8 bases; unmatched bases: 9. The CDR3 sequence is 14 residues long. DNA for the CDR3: TGTGCCAGCAGCCGCCGACAGGGTCTGGAAAAACTGTTTTTT. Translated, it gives CASSRRQGLEKLFF. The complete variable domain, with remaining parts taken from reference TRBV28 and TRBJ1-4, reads DVKVTQSSRYLVKRTGEKVFLECVQDMDHENMFWYRQDPGLGLRLIYFSYDVKMKEKGDIPEGYSVSREKKERFSLILESASTNQTSMYLCASSRRQGLEKLFFGSGTQLSVL.

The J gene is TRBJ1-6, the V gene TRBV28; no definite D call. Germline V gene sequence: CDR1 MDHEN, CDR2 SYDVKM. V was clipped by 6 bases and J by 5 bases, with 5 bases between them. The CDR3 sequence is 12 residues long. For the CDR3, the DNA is TGTGCCAGCAGGGATAATAATTCACCCCTCCACTTT. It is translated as CASRDNNSPLHF.

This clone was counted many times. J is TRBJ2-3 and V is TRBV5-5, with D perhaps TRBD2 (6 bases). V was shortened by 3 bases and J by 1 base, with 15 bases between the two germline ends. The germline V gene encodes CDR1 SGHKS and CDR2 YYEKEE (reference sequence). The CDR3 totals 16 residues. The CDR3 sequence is CASSSGTLRGTDTQYF. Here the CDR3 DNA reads TGTGCCAGCAGCTCCGGGACTTTAAGGGGCACAGATACGCAGTATTTT.

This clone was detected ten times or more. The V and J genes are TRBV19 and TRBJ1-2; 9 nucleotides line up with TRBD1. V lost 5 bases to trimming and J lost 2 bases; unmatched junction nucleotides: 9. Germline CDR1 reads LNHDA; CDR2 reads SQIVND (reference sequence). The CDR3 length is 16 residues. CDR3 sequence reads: CASSPGGTGINYGYTF. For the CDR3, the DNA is TGTGCCAGTAGTCCCGGAGGGACAGGGATAAACTATGGCTACACCTTC.

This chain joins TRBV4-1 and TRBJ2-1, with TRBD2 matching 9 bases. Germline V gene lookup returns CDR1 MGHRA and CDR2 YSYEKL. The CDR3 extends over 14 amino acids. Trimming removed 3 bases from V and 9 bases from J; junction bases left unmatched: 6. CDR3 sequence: CASSQQLAGVEQFF. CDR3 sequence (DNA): TGCGCCAGCAGCCAGCAACTAGCGGGTGTTGAGCAGTTCTTC.

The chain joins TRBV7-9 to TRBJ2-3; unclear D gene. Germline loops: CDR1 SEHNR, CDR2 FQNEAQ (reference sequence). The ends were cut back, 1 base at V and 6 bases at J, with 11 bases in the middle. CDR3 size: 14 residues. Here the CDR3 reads CASSLEGYSDTQYF. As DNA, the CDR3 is TGTGCCAGCAGCTTAGAAGGTTATTCGGATACGCAGTATTTT.

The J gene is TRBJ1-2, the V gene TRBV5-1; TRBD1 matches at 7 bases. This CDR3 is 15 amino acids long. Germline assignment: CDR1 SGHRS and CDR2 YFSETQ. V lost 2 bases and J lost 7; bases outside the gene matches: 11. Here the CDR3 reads CASSFSAPGGVGYTF. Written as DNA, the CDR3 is TGCGCCAGCAGCTTTTCGGCCCCAGGGGGGGTTGGCTACACCTTC.

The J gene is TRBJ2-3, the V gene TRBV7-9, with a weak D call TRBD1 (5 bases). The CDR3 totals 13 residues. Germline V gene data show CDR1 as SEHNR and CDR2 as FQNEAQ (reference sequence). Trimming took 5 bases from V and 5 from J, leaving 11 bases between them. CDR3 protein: CASSMAGLDTQYF. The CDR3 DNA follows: TGTGCCAGCAGCATGGCAGGGCTAGATACGCAGTATTTT.

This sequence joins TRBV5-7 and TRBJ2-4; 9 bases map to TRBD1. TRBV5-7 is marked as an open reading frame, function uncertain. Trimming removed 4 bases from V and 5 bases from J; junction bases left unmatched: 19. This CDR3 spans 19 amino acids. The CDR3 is CASSAPGQGINYSQNIQYF. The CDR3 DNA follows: TGTGCCAGCAGCGCACCGGGACAGGGTATAAACTATAGCCAAAACATTCAGTACTTC.

CDR3 protein: CASSKRGRVSATNEKLFF. The CDR3 nucleotides read TGTGCCAGCAGCAAACGTGGCAGGGTTTCGGCAACTAATGAAAAACTGTTTTTT. This sequence joins TRBV21-1 and TRBJ1-4; the D segment call TRBD1 is taken from the table without a DNA check. TRBV21-1 is tagged as a pseudogene. The CDR3 runs 18 residues.

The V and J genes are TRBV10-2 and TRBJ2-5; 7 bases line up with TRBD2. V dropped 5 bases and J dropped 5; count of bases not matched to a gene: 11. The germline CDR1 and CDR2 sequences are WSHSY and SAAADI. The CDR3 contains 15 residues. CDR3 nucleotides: TGCGCCAGCAGTATACTAGCGCACCAAGGGGAGACCCAGTACTTC. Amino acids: CASSILAHQGETQYF.

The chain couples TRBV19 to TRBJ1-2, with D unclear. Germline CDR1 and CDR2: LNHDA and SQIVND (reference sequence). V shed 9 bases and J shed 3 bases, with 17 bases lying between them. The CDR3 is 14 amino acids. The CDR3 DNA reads TGTGCCAGCACTACTCTAGCGGGCTACTATGGCTACACCTTC. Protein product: CASTTLAGYYGYTF.

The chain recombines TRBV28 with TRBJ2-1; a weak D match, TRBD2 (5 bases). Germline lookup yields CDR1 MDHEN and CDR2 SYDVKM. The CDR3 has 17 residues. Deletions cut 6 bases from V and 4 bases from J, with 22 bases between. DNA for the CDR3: TGTGCCAGCAGCTGGCTGAAGCGGAACGTAATGTACAATGAGCAGTTCTTC. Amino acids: CASSWLKRNVMYNEQFF.

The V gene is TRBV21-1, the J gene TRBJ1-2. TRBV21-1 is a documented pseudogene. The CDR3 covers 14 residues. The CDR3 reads CASSKKWGDYGYTF. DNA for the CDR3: TGTGCCAGCAGCAAAAAATGGGGGGACTATGGCTACACCTTC.